These T cell receptor beta chains were read from a single sample in a study of yellow fever vaccine responses in identical twins. TCRdb passed the RT-PCR reads through MiXCR, listing each CDR3 protein once. The table lists thousands of distinct CDR3 sequences, 70% to 85% of them singletons. Source: T cells from blood (PBMCs), unsorted or a sorted subset (not recorded which), taken before or after yellow fever vaccination (not recorded which). These receptors originate from a woman aged 18-30 years who received the yellow fever vaccine. Each CDR3 is given with its conserved first and last residue. Fields, in order: D gene, clone size, V gene, J gene, CDR3 DNA, CDR3 protein. D genes are given only for firm matches. For some rows the clone size is stated as once, few or many, or as a class when expanded; others skip it.

TRBD2	once	TRBV28	TRBJ2-3	TGTGCCAGCAGTTTATTACCAGCGGGAGTGGGCACAGATACGCAGTATTTT	CASSLLPAGVGTDTQYF
NA	once	TRBV12-3/TRBV12-4	TRBJ2-3	TGTGCCAGCACTCCGGGACTTACATCCACTAGCACAGATACGCAGTATTTT	CASTPGLTSTSTDTQYF
TRBD2	NA	TRBV11-3	TRBJ2-7	TGTGCCGGCAGCCTACCGACTAGCGGGTTCTACGAGCAGTACTTC	CAGSLPTSGFYEQYF
TRBD1	NA	TRBV13	TRBJ2-7	TGTGCCACCCGACAGGGCTTCCACGAGCAGTACTTC	CATRQGFHEQYF
NA	few	TRBV23-1	TRBJ1-2	TGCGCCAGCAGTCAATTAGGGGGGAACTATGGCTACACCTTC	CASSQLGGNYGYTF
TRBD2	NA	TRBV20-1	TRBJ2-7	TGCAGTGCTAGAGATGGGACTAGCGGAGGAGTCGAGCAGTACTTC	CSARDGTSGGVEQYF
NA	NA	TRBV20-1	TRBJ2-7	TGCAGTGCTAGAGATCTGGGGGGAGACCCCTACGAGCAGTACTTC	CSARDLGGDPYEQYF
NA	NA	TRBV11-1	TRBJ2-7	TGTGCCAGCAGCTTTTCCTACGAGCAGTACTTC	CASSFSYEQYF
TRBD1	NA	TRBV11-1	TRBJ2-7	TGTGCCAGCAGCTTACGACAGGGTCCATCCTACGAGCAGTACTTC	CASSLRQGPSYEQYF
TRBD2	NA	TRBV13	TRBJ2-1	TGTGCCAGCGAAGCGGGGTATGTCTACAATGAGCAGTTCTTC	CASEAGYVYNEQFF
NA	NA	TRBV29-1	TRBJ1-1	TGCAGCGTTGCTTGGTTATTGGGAGAGAACACTGAAGCTTTCTTT	CSVAWLLGENTEAFF
NA	NA	TRBV29-1	TRBJ2-3	TGCAGCGTTGAGGGGGGCACAGATACGCAGTATTTT	CSVEGGTDTQYF
TRBD1	NA	TRBV29-1	TRBJ2-7	TGCAGCGTTGAAGATTATTCGCGGCAGGGGGACTACGAGCAGTACTTC	CSVEDYSRQGDYEQYF
NA	NA	TRBV12-5	TRBJ2-7	TGTGCTAGTGGTTTGGGCGGGACCTACGAGCAGTACTTC	CASGLGGTYEQYF
NA	NA	TRBV11-1	TRBJ2-1	TGTGCCAGCAGCTTGACTACAAACTACAATGAGCAGTTCTTC	CASSLTTNYNEQFF
TRBD1	few	TRBV4-3	TRBJ2-7	TGCGCCAGCAGCCAGGGACAGGGGCCGACCTACGAGCAGTACTTC	CASSQGQGPTYEQYF
NA	NA	TRBV13	TRBJ2-7	TGTGCCAGCAGCTTAAGTAAGCTAGCTTCCTACGAGCAGTACTTC	CASSLSKLASYEQYF
TRBD2	NA	TRBV12-3/TRBV12-4	TRBJ2-1	TGTGCCAGCGCCACCCCTAGCGGGTACTACAATGAGCAGTTCTTC	CASATPSGYYNEQFF
NA	once	TRBV11-3	TRBJ1-1	TGTGCCAGCAGCTTTGCGAACACTGAAGCTTTCTTT	CASSFANTEAFF
NA	NA	TRBV9	TRBJ2-7	TGTGCCAGCAGCGACACGGGACTCTCCTACGAGCAGTACTTC	CASSDTGLSYEQYF
NA	NA	TRBV25-1	TRBJ1-2	TGTGCCAGCAGTGAATACACCTATGGCTACACCTTC	CASSEYTYGYTF
TRBD2	NA	TRBV20-1	TRBJ2-3	TGCAGTGCTAGAAAACTAGCGGGAGCCACAGATACGCAGTATTTT	CSARKLAGATDTQYF
TRBD2	NA	TRBV6-2/TRBV6-3	TRBJ2-3	TGTGCCAGCAGTTATGTGGCGGGGGTAGACACGCAGTATTTT	CASSYVAGVDTQYF
TRBD1	NA	TRBV2	TRBJ1-5	TGTGCCAGCAGTGAAACGACAGGGTGGAGGGGCAATCAGCCCCAGCATTTT	CASSETTGWRGNQPQHF
NA	NA	TRBV7-6	TRBJ2-3	TGTGCCAGCAGCTTAGCACCGGCTAGCACAGATACGCAGTATTTT	CASSLAPASTDTQYF
NA	NA	TRBV6-4	TRBJ2-6	TGTGCCAGCAGTGACTCAACAGGGGCCAACGTCCTGACTTTC	CASSDSTGANVLTF
NA	NA	TRBV4-3	TRBJ2-7	TGCGCCAGCAGCCAACAGAGGACAGCCTCCTACGAGCAGTACTTC	CASSQQRTASYEQYF
NA	few	TRBV14	TRBJ2-1	TGTGCCAGCAGCCCCGGGACTCACAATGAGCAGTTCTTC	CASSPGTHNEQFF
TRBD1	NA	TRBV11-1	TRBJ2-7	TGTGCCAGCAGCTTCGACAGGGACGAGCAGTACTTC	CASSFDRDEQYF
NA	NA	TRBV4-3	TRBJ1-5	TGCGCCAGCAGCCAAGACAGATTCAGCAATCAGCCCCAGCATTTT	CASSQDRFSNQPQHF
TRBD1	NA	TRBV11-1	TRBJ1-1	TGTGCCAGCAGCTCGCGAGTACACCGGGACAGGGCCTACACTGAAGCTTTCTTT	CASSSRVHRDRAYTEAFF
TRBD2	NA	TRBV11-2	TRBJ2-7	TGTGCCAGCAGCTTAGGAGCGGGATCGTACGAGCAGTACTTC	CASSLGAGSYEQYF
TRBD2	NA	TRBV7-2	TRBJ2-7	TGTGCCAGCAGCTGGACTAGCGCCTACGAGCAGTACTTC	CASSWTSAYEQYF
TRBD1	few	TRBV5-1	TRBJ1-1	TGCGCCAGCAGCTTAACAGGGGTTGCTTTCTTT	CASSLTGVAFF
NA	NA	TRBV12-1	TRBJ2-3	TGTGCCAGCAGCTTTTTGCTAGCGGGGAGCACAGATACGCAGTATTTT	CASSFLLAGSTDTQYF
TRBD1	once	TRBV5-1	TRBJ2-7	TGCGCCAGCAGCTTGATAGGGACAGGGGGCTACGAGCAGTACTTC	CASSLIGTGGYEQYF
NA	NA	TRBV29-1	TRBJ2-3	TGCAGCGTTGAATTCGATACGCAGTATTTT	CSVEFDTQYF
TRBD2	NA	TRBV30	TRBJ2-1	TGTGCCTGGAGTTTTTCTCCGTTGTATGGGACTAGCTACAATGAGCAGTTCTTC	CAWSFSPLYGTSYNEQFF
NA	NA	TRBV5-6	TRBJ2-5	TGTGCCAGCAGCTTGATGAGACAAGAGACCCAGTACTTC	CASSLMRQETQYF
NA	NA	TRBV13	TRBJ1-1	TGTGCCAGCAGCGAGATGCGAAACACTGAAGCTTTCTTT	CASSEMRNTEAFF
TRBD1	NA	TRBV20-1	TRBJ2-5	TGCAGTGCTAGGGACCGGGACAGGCTACAGGAGACCCAGTACTTC	CSARDRDRLQETQYF
NA	NA	TRBV13	TRBJ2-1	TGTGCCAGCAGCTCGGACGAAATCGGTAATGAGCAGTTCTTC	CASSSDEIGNEQFF
TRBD2	once	TRBV11-3	TRBJ2-5	TGTGCCAGCAGCTCTCCGGGACTAGCAAACACCCAGTACTTC	CASSSPGLANTQYF
TRBD1	NA	TRBV11-2	TRBJ2-1	TGTGCCAGCAGCTTTTCAAGGGGGCCGGACTGGTTCTTC	CASSFSRGPDWFF
TRBD2	NA	TRBV11-1	TRBJ2-5	TGTGCCAGCAGCAGATACCGGGACTACGAAAGACAAGAGACCCAGTACTTC	CASSRYRDYERQETQYF
TRBD2	NA	TRBV11-3	TRBJ2-1	TGTGCCAGCAGCTCACCCACCGTAGCGGGAGCGTCGGATGAGCAGTTCTTC	CASSSPTVAGASDEQFF
NA	NA	TRBV19	TRBJ2-7	TGTGCCAGTAGTATACAGGGTCGCGAGCAGTACTTC	CASSIQGREQYF
TRBD1	NA	TRBV15	TRBJ2-5	TGTGCCACCAGCAGAGATGGGACAGAGGAGACCCAGTACTTC	CATSRDGTEETQYF
TRBD1	NA	TRBV4-1	TRBJ2-7	TGCGCCAGCAGCCAAGGTGGAGGACAGGGCTACGAGCAGTACTTC	CASSQGGGQGYEQYF
NA	NA	TRBV3-1	TRBJ1-2	TGTGCCAGCAGCCCCGGTATCTCCTATGGCTACACCTTC	CASSPGISYGYTF
NA	NA	TRBV10-3	TRBJ1-2	TGTGCCATCAGTGTTGACGGGGGGAATAGCTATGGCTACACCTTC	CAISVDGGNSYGYTF
NA	NA	TRBV6-1	TRBJ1-1	TGTGCCAGCATAGGGACACCCGATATGAACACTGAAGCTTTCTTT	CASIGTPDMNTEAFF
NA	NA	TRBV29-1	TRBJ2-7	TGCAGCGTTGAGGAGGCGGATTACTACGAGCAGTACTTC	CSVEEADYYEQYF
NA	once	TRBV13	TRBJ2-1	TGTGCCAGCAGCCTCGGATGGGGACCCCCTTACAATGAGCAGTTCTTC	CASSLGWGPPYNEQFF
NA	NA	TRBV4-3	TRBJ2-6	TGCGCCAGCAGCCAGGACGGGACTGCTGGGGCCAACGTCCTGACTTTC	CASSQDGTAGANVLTF